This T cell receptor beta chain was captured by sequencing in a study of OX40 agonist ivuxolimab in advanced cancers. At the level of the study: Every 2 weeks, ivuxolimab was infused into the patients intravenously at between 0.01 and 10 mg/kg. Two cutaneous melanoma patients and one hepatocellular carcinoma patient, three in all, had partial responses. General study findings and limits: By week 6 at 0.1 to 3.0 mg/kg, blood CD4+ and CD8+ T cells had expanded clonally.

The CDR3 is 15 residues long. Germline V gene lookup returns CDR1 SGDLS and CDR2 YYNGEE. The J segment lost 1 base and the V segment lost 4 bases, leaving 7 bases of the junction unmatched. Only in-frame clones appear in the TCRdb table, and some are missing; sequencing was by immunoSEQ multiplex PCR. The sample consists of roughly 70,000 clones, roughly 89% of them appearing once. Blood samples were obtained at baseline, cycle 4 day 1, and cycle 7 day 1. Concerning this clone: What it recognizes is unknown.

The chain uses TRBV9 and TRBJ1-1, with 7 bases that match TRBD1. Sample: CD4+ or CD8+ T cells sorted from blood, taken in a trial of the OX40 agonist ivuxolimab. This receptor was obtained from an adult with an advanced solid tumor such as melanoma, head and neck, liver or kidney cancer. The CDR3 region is CASSTRTGRNTEAFF. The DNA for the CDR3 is TGTGCCAGCAGCACTCGGACAGGCAGGAACACTGAAGCTTTCTTT.